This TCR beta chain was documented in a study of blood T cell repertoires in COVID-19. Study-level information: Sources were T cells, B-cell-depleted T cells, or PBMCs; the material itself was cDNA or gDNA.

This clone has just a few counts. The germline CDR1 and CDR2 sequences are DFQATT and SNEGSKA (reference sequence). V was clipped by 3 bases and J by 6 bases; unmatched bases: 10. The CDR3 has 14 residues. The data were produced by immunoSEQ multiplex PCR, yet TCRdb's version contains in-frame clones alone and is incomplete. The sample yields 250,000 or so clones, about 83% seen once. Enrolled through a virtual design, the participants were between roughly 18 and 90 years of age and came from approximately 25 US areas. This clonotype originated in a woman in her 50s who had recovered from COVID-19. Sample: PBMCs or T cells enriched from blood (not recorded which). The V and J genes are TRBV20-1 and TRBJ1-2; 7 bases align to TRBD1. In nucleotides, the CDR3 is TGCAGTGCTAGTTTCGGCAGGGGGTCGAATGGCTACACCTTC. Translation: CSASFGRGSNGYTF.